Detailed here is one T cell receptor beta chain. Data came from immunoSEQ multiplex PCR; TCRdb stores just in-frame clones and leaves some out. This table holds some 700,000 clones, around nine tenths found once. These data belong to a study of shared T cell receptors in the human thymus. Germline CDR1 reads LGHNA; CDR2 reads YNFKEQ. The CDR3 has 19 residues. Trimming cost V 1 base and J 1 base; bases outside gene matches: 8. The same sample was also used in a study of human thymus T cells. That paper states: Having surgery to correct congenital heart defects, healthy Finnish infants acted as the donors. Thymic and blood repertoires seemed to show skewed V and J gene use. What related research reported was that thymic repertoires overlapped highly among unrelated individuals.

The gene calls are TRBV4-2 and TRBJ2-3; 13 bases are a match to TRBD2. The source of this sequence is a boy under two years old with a congenital heart defect. The sample comprised thymocytes. CDR3 coding DNA: TGTGCCAGCAGCCAAGCTGGAACTAGCGGGAGGGCCGGCACAGATACGCAGTATTTT. It is translated as CASSQAGTSGRAGTDTQYF.